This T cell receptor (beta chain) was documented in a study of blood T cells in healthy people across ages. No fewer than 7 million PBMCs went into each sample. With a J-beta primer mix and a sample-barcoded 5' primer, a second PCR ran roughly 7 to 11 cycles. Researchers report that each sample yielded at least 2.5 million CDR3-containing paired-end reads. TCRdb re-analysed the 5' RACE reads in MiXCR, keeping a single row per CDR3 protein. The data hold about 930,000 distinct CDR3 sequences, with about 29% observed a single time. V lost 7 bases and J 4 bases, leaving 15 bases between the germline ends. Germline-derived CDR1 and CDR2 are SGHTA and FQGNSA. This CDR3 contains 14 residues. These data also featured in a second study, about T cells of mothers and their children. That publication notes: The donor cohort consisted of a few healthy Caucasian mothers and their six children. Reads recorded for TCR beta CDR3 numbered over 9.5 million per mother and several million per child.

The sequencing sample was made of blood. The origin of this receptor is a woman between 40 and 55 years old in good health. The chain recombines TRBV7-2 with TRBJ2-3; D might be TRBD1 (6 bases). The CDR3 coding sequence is TGTGCCAGCACCACCGGTAGGGGGTCAGATACGCAGTATTTT. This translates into CASTTGRGSDTQYF. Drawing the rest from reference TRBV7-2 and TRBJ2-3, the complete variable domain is GAGVSQSPSNKVTEKGKDVELRCDPISGHTALYWYRQSLGQGLEFLIYFQGNSAPDKSGLPSDRFSAERTGGSVSTLTIQRTQQEDSAVYLCASTTGRGSDTQYFGPGTRLTVL.